Each of the 10 T cell receptor beta chains below was sequenced from the same sample in a study of T-cell memory formation after mild COVID-19. TCRdb reanalysed the 5' RACE reads using MiXCR and keeps one entry per CDR3 protein. The repertoire holds approximately 250,000 distinct CDR3 sequences, with about 17% as singletons. What was sequenced was PBMCs or a T cell subset sorted from them (not recorded which). Receptors originate from a man younger than 30 who had mild COVID-19 (a few samples of this study predate the infection). Cell type and time point are not known.

The V gene is TRBV4-3, the J gene TRBJ2-1, with a tentative D call TRBD2 (6 bases). Trimming pared 0 bases from V and 8 bases from J, leaving 11 bases between. The CDR3 runs to 14 residues. In germline, CDR1 is LGHNA, CDR2 YSLEER. CDR3 protein: CASSQDIGGDEQFF. CDR3 DNA sequence: TGCGCCAGCAGCCAAGATATAGGAGGGGATGAGCAGTTCTTC.

The rearrangement uses TRBV11-2 and TRBJ2-3; D may be TRBD1 (6 bases). The V gene lost 6 bases and the J gene lost 2 bases, with 18 bases spanning the gap. CDR1 and CDR2 from the germline V gene are SGHAT and FQNNGV. The CDR3 totals 16 residues. As DNA, the CDR3 is TGTGCCAGCAGGAAAATCGGACAGTCACCCACAGATACGCAGTATTTT. Encoded protein: CASRKIGQSPTDTQYF.

This clonotype was counted a few times. The CDR3 sequence is CSAQTGTDTQYF. The CDR3 bases are TGCAGTGCCCAGACAGGCACAGATACGCAGTATTTT. The gene calls are TRBV20-1 and TRBJ2-3, with a possible D match to TRBD1 (5 bases). Germline V gene sequence: CDR1 DFQATT, CDR2 SNEGSKA (reference sequence). V shed 6 bases and J shed 1 base, with 8 bases lying between them. The CDR3 is made up of 12 amino acids.

This clonotype was seen a few times. The chain uses TRBV7-9 and TRBJ2-1; 7 bases match TRBD1. CDR1 SEHNR and CDR2 FQNEAQ come from the germline V gene (reference sequence). The junction had 10 bases not matched to a gene; V was cut back by 5 bases and J by 6 bases. The CDR3 has 15 amino acids. The CDR3 protein is CASSIRPTGINEQFF. CDR3 sequence (DNA): TGTGCCAGCAGCATCCGACCGACAGGGATCAATGAGCAGTTCTTC.

The table lists this clonotype with a few counts. The genes are TRBV20-1 and TRBJ1-1, with D unclear. The CDR3 covers 11 residues. V was pared by 8 bases and J by 0 bases, with 7 bases between. Germline CDR1 DFQATT, CDR2 SNEGSKA (reference sequence). DNA for the CDR3: TGCAGTCATGAGATGAACACTGAAGCTTTCTTT. Its translation is CSHEMNTEAFF.

J is TRBJ2-3 and V is TRBV6-6, with D unclear. The germline V gene encodes CDR1 MNHNY and CDR2 SVGAGI (reference sequence). Trimming took off 7 bases at V and 0 bases at J, with 14 bases between the two ends. This CDR3 region has 15 residues. The CDR3 bases are TGTGCCAGCATTAATATGATACCCAGCACAGATACGCAGTATTTT. Translated: CASINMIPSTDTQYF.

This clonotype was detected only a few times. The rearrangement uses TRBV4-2 and TRBJ2-1; 9 positions agree with TRBD2. V trimming: 0 bases; J trimming: 2 bases; junction bases outside the gene matches: 8. From germline, CDR1 is LGHNA and CDR2 YNFKEQ. The length of the CDR3 is 18 residues. CDR3 sequence: CASSQDQASGATYNEQFF. In DNA form, the CDR3 reads TGTGCCAGCAGCCAAGATCAGGCTAGCGGGGCCACCTACAATGAGCAGTTCTTC.

This clonotype was seen more than once but under ten times. The genes are TRBV7-2 and TRBJ1-3; TRBD1 matches 8 bases. The CDR3 is made up of 16 amino acids. The trim removed 2 bases at V and 3 bases at J, leaving 6 bases unmatched. Per the germline V gene, CDR1 is SGHTA and CDR2 is FQGNSA. The DNA of the CDR3 is TGTGCCAGCAGCTTATCGCAGGGGGCGTATGGAAACACCATATATTTT. This sequence encodes CASSLSQGAYGNTIYF.

The chain's CDR3 is CSVAQGVAKNIQYF. DNA of the CDR3: TGCAGCGTCGCACAGGGGGTGGCCAAAAACATTCAGTACTTC. This sequence joins TRBV29-1 and TRBJ2-4, with 8 bases identical to TRBD1. The CDR3 spans 14 residues. Per germline, CDR1 SQVTM and CDR2 ANQGSEA. Unmatched junction bases numbered 5, after V lost 6 bases and J lost 1 base. The full variable domain, with the rest looked up from reference TRBV29-1 and TRBJ2-4, is SAVISQKPSRDICQRGTSLTIQCQVDSQVTMMFWYRQQPGQSLTLIATANQGSEATYESGFVIDKFPISRPNLTFSTLTVSNMSPEDSSIYLCSVAQGVAKNIQYFGAGTRLSVL.

This clonotype came up a few times. The V gene is TRBV25-1, the J gene TRBJ2-1; D call uncertain. Germline values: CDR1 MGHDK, CDR2 SYGVNS. This CDR3 comprises 15 residues. V lost 4 bases, J lost 3 bases, and 13 bases lay in between. CDR3 DNA sequence: TGTGCCAGCAGTGCTCCGATGCAGGTCTACAATGAGCAGTTCTTC. Translating it yields CASSAPMQVYNEQFF.